Listed here are 10 T cell receptor beta chains from one sample, sequenced in a study of blood T cells in healthy people across ages. The use of a sample-barcoded 5' primer and a J-beta primer mix characterized a second PCR of about 7 to 12 cycles. TCRdb re-analysed the 5' RACE reads in MiXCR, keeping a single row per CDR3 protein. The repertoire includes about 780,000 distinct CDR3 sequences, around 50% of them detected once, and 15% to 20% sits in the top ten. Sequenced: blood. These receptors all stem from a man older than 75 in good health.

This chain joins TRBV9 and TRBJ2-3; perhaps TRBD2 as D (5 bases). CDR1 and CDR2 from the germline V gene are SGDLS and YYNGEE. This CDR3 spans 16 amino acids. The germline V and J ends were trimmed by 0 bases and 0 bases, with 11 bases remaining between them. The chain's CDR3 is CASSVVASLSTDTQYF. The CDR3, as DNA: TGTGCCAGCAGCGTAGTGGCTAGCCTTAGCACAGATACGCAGTATTTT.

In nucleotides, the CDR3 is TGTGCCAGCAGCTTGCCAGGGGCAACCTACAATGAGCAGTTCTTC. Translated: CASSLPGATYNEQFF. The chain joins TRBV7-2 to TRBJ2-1; a possible D gene is TRBD1 (6 bases). Germline V gene lookup returns CDR1 SGHTA and CDR2 FQGNSA. The V end was cut by 3 bases, the J end by 2 bases, with 11 bases between. This CDR3 contains 15 residues. Looking up the rest from reference TRBV7-2 and TRBJ2-1 gives the full variable domain: GAGVSQSPSNKVTEKGKDVELRCDPISGHTALYWYRQSLGQGLEFLIYFQGNSAPDKSGLPSDRFSAERTGGSVSTLTIQRTQQEDSAVYLCASSLPGATYNEQFFGPGTRLTVL.

In regard to this clonotype: One base away lies a much larger clone, so this may be a sequencing read error. The rearrangement links TRBV3-1 to TRBJ2-1, with D unresolved. The CDR3 covers 14 residues. Germline CDR1 and CDR2: LGHDT and YNNKEL (reference sequence). CDR3 in amino acids: CASSQELPYNKQFF. CDR3 DNA: TGTGCCAGCAGCCAAGAACTACCTTACAATAAGCAGTTCTTC.

This clonotype appeared many times. The chain is built from TRBV29-1 and TRBJ2-7, with 8 nucleotides matching TRBD2. Germline loops: CDR1 SQVTM, CDR2 ANQGSEA. The CDR3 contains 13 residues. With V trimmed by 7 bases and J by 1 base, 6 bases remained unmatched. CDR3: CSAKTSDSYEQYF. The CDR3 DNA is TGCAGCGCCAAGACTAGCGATTCCTACGAGCAGTACTTC.

V is TRBV5-1 and J is TRBJ2-3; D is perhaps TRBD1 or TRBD2 (5 bases each). In germline, CDR1 is SGHRS, CDR2 YFSETQ. This CDR3 has 18 residues. Trimming pared 4 bases from V and 2 bases from J, leaving 23 bases between. This CDR3 is CASSPIGTVHRNTDTQYF. CDR3 DNA: TGCGCCAGCAGCCCAATCGGGACCGTCCACCGAAACACAGATACGCAGTATTTT.

This sequence joins TRBV7-2 and TRBJ2-7, with D possibly matching TRBD2 (5 bases). Germline V gene lookup returns CDR1 SGHTA and CDR2 FQGNSA. The CDR3 length is 15 residues. The V and J ends lost 5 bases and 2 bases respectively, with 16 bases between them. CDR3 residues: CASSPSAARAYEQYF. The CDR3 DNA is TGTGCCAGCAGCCCCTCAGCGGCGAGGGCCTACGAGCAGTACTTC.

As regards this clonotype: A much more abundant neighbour one base away suggests this may be a read error. For the CDR3, the DNA is TGCAGCGTTTGTCTAGCGGACGCTGAGCAGTTCTTC. Translation gives CSVCLADAEQFF. The rearrangement joins TRBV29-1 to TRBJ2-1; 7 positions match TRBD2. V lost 5 bases and J lost 9; bases outside the gene matches: 7. The germline V gene encodes CDR1 SQVTM and CDR2 ANQGSEA. The CDR3 is made up of 12 amino acids.

The chain employs TRBV5-1 and TRBJ1-5; 7 bases line up with TRBD1. This CDR3 has 14 amino acids. Germline CDR1 is SGHRS and CDR2 is YFSETQ. The ends lost 4 bases at V and 3 bases at J; junction bases unmatched: 4. CDR3 sequence: CASSEGQPNQPQHF. The CDR3 DNA sequence: TGCGCCAGCAGCGAGGGACAGCCCAATCAGCCCCAGCATTTT.

The chain links TRBV20-1 to TRBJ2-3; 7 bases match TRBD1. CDR1 is DFQATT, CDR2 SNEGSKA, per germline (reference sequence). The CDR3 runs 15 residues. The J segment lost 2 bases and the V segment lost 3 bases, leaving 8 bases of the junction unmatched. In nucleotides, the CDR3 is TGCAGTGCTAGTAACAGGGGAGACAACACAGATACGCAGTATTTT. Amino acids: CSASNRGDNTDTQYF.

This chain links TRBV5-1 with TRBJ2-3; D assignment may be TRBD1 or TRBD2 (5 bases each). Germline CDR1 is SGHRS and CDR2 is YFSETQ. Trimming removed 0 bases at V and 2 bases at J, with 22 bases between. CDR3 size: 19 residues. This CDR3 reads CASSLGAGSFATYTDTQYF. CDR3 sequence (DNA): TGCGCCAGCAGCTTGGGTGCAGGGAGTTTCGCCACATACACAGATACGCAGTATTTT.